This TCR beta chain is drawn from a study of cytomegalovirus exposure and HLA in healthy donors. Trimming took off 2 bases at V and 5 bases at J, with 16 bases between the two ends. CDR3 length equals 16 residues. Germline V lookup: CDR1 LNHDA, CDR2 SQIVND (reference sequence). Study-wide results and limits: Three of the chains that were CMV-associated were confirmed in vitro to be specific for CMV antigens. Information on immune exposure was restricted to one variable (CMV serostatus). A later analysis showed that HLA-associated TCR beta chains had undergone more clonal expansion than equally common others. Generally TCR sequences proved uncommon, though certain public TCRs appeared in numerous donors.

PCR amplification relied on 60 Vbeta primers (plus 13 Jbeta primers). The assay was immunoSEQ multiplex PCR, and TCRdb's table has in-frame clones only and misses some. The data hold roughly 100,000 clones, with 60% to 80% observed a single time. Comments on this clone: The antigen remains undetermined.

The chain links TRBV19 to TRBJ1-5; a weak D match, TRBD1 (6 bases). Sequencing input: PBMCs. The TCR was taken from a female donor in good health and CMV-seronegative. The CDR3 region is CASSIRGGLGDQPQHF. DNA for the CDR3: TGTGCCAGTAGTATAAGGGGGGGGCTCGGGGATCAGCCCCAGCATTTT.